This entry is about one T cell receptor (beta chain). The antigen remains unidentified. Germline V gene lookup returns CDR1 SNHLY and CDR2 FYNNEI. CDR3 size: 14 residues. V was cut by 7 bases and J by 8 bases, with 17 bases left in between. The data originate from a study of T cell responses to AZD1222 COVID-19 vaccine. The study, taken as a whole, reports: The study reported that nearly half of spike-specific TCRs target unmutated variant regions.

Assay used: immunoSEQ multiplex PCR; TCRdb lists only in-frame clones, some missing. The top ten hold roughly 5% of the sample, which has roughly 150,000 clones, approximately 89% seen once. The specimen comprised peripheral blood, sampled on day 0 of AZD1222 vaccination. The source is an adult in good health. This sequence joins TRBV2 and TRBJ2-2, with a weak D call TRBD1 (6 bases). The chain's CDR3 is CASTPQGQPGELFF. CDR3 DNA: TGTGCCAGCACTCCACAGGGACAACCGGGGGAGCTGTTTTTT.